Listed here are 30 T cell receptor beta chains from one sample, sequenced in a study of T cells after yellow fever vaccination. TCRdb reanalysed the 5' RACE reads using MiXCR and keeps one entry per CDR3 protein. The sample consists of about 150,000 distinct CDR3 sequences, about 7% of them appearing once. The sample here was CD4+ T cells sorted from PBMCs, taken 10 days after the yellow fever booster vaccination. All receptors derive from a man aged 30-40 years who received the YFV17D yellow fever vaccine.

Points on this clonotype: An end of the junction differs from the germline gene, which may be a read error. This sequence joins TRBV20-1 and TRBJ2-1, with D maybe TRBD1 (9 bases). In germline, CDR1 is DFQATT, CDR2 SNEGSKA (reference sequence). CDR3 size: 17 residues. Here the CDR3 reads CCAFSGQGLVGAHEQFF. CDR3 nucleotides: TGCTGTGCCTTCTCGGGACAGGGACTAGTCGGGGCACATGAGCAGTTCTTC.

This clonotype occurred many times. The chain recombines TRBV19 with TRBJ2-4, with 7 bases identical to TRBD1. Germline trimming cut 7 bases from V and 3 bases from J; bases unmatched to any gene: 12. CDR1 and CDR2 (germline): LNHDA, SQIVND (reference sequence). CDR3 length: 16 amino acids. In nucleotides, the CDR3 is TGTGCCAGTAACCCGACAGGGTATCAAGTCAAAAACATTCAGTACTTC. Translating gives CASNPTGYQVKNIQYF.

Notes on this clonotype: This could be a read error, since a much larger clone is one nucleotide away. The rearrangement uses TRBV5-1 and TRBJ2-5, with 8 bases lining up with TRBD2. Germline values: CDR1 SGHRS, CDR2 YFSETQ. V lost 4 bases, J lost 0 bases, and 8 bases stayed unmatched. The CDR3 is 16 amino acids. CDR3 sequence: CASSPGLGRYQETQYF. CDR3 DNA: TGCGCCAGCAGCCCGGGACTAGGGAGGTACCAAGAGACCCAGTACTTC.

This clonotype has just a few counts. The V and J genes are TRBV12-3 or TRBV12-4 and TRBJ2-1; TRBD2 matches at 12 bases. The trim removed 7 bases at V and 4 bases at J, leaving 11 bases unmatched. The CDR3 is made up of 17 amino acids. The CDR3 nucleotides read TGTGCCAGCACCAACAGGACTAGCGGGACCCAATACAATGAGCAGTTCTTC. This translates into CASTNRTSGTQYNEQFF.

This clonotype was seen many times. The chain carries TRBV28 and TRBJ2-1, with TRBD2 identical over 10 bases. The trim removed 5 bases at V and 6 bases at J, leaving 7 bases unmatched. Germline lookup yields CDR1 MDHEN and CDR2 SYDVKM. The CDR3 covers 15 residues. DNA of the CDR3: TGTGCCAGCAGTCCCAGCGGGAGGGCAACCAATGAGCAGTTCTTC. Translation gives CASSPSGRATNEQFF.

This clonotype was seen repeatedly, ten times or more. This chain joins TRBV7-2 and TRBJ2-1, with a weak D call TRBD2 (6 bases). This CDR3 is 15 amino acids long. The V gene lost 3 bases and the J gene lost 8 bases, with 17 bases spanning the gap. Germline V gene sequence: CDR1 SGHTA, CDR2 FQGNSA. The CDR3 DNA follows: TGTGCCAGCAGCTTGTCGGGACTCTCCGCTCATGAGCAGTTCTTC. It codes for CASSLSGLSAHEQFF. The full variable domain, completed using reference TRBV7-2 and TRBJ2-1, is GAGVSQSPSNKVTEKGKDVELRCDPISGHTALYWYRQSLGQGLEFLIYFQGNSAPDKSGLPSDRFSAERTGGSVSTLTIQRTQQEDSAVYLCASSLSGLSAHEQFFGPGTRLTVL.

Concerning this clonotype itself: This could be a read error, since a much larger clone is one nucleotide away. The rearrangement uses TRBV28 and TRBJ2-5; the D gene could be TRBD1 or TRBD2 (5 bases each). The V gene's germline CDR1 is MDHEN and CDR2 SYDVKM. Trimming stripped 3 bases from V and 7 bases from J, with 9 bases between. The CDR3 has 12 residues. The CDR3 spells CASSFRDGTQYF. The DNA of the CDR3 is TGTGCCAGCAGTTTCAGGGACGGGACCCAGTACTTC.

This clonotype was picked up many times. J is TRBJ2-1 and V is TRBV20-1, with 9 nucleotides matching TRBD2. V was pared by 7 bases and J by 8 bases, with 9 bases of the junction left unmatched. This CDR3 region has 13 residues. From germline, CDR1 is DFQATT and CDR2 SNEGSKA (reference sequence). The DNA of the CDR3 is TGCAGTGTTGAACAGCGGGAGGCGTATGAGCAGTTCTTC. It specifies CSVEQREAYEQFF.

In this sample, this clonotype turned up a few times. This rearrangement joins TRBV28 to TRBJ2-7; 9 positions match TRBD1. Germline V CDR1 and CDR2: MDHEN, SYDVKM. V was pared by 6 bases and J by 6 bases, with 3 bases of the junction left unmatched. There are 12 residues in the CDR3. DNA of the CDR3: TGTGCCAGCAGCGGGACAGGGAGCGAGCAGTACTTC. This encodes CASSGTGSEQYF. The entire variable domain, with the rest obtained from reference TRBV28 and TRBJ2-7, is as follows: DVKVTQSSRYLVKRTGEKVFLECVQDMDHENMFWYRQDPGLGLRLIYFSYDVKMKEKGDIPEGYSVSREKKERFSLILESASTNQTSMYLCASSGTGSEQYFGPGTRLTVT.

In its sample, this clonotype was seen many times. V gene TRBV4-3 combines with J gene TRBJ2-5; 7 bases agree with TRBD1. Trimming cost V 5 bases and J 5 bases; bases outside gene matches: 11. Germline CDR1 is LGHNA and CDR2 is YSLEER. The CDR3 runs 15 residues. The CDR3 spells CASSKSPTGQETQYF. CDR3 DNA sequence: TGCGCCAGCAGCAAATCACCGACAGGGCAGGAGACCCAGTACTTC.

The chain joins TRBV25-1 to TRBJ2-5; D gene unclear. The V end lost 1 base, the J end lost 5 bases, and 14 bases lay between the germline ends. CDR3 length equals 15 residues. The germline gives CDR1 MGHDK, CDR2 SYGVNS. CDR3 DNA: TGTGCCAGCAGTGAATCTGGGGTCCTAGGGGAGACCCAGTACTTC. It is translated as CASSESGVLGETQYF.

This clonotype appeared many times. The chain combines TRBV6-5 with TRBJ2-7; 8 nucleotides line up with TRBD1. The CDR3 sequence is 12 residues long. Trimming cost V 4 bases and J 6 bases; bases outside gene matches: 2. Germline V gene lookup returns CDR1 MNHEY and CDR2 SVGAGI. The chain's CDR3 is CASSFTGGEQYF. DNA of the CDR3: TGTGCCAGCAGTTTCACAGGGGGCGAGCAGTACTTC.

This CDR3 is CASSLGRAGRQETQYF. The CDR3 coding sequence is TGTGCCAGCAGCCTCGGAAGGGCGGGACGCCAAGAGACCCAGTACTTC. The rearrangement joins TRBV11-3 to TRBJ2-5; the D gene is possibly TRBD2 (6 bases). Germline-derived CDR1 and CDR2 are SGHNT and YENEEA. The V and J ends lost 5 bases and 1 base respectively, with 17 bases between them. The CDR3 runs 16 residues. The whole variable domain, remainder taken from reference TRBV11-3 and TRBJ2-5, is EAGVVQSPRYKIIEKKQPVAFWCNPISGHNTLYWYLQNLGQGPELLIRYENEEAVDDSQLPKDRFSAERLKGVDSTLKIQPAELGDSAVYLCASSLGRAGRQETQYFGPGTRLLVL.

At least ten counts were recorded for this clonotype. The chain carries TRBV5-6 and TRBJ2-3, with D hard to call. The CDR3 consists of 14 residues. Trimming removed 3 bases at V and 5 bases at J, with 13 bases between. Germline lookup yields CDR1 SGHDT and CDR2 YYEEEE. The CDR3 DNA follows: TGTGCCAGCAGCTGGTCGAGGTGGGGAGATACGCAGTATTTT. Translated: CASSWSRWGDTQYF.

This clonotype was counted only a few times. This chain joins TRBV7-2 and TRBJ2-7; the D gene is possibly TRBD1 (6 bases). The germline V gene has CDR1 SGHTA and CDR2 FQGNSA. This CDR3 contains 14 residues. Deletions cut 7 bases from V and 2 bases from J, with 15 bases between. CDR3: CASNQGQGPYEQYF. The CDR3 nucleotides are TGTGCCAGCAACCAGGGTCAGGGGCCCTACGAGCAGTACTTC.

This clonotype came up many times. CDR3 protein: CSVRVSYNEQFF. The DNA for the CDR3 is TGCAGCGTCAGGGTCTCCTACAATGAGCAGTTCTTC. The rearrangement uses TRBV29-1 and TRBJ2-1; tentative D call: TRBD1 (5 bases). This CDR3 has 12 residues. The germline V gene encodes CDR1 SQVTM and CDR2 ANQGSEA. Trimming took 6 bases from V and 0 from J, leaving 6 bases between them.

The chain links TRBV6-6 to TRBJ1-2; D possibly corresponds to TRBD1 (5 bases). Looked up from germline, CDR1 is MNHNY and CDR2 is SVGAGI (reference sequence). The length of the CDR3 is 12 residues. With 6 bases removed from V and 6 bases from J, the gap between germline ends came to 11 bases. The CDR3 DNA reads TGTGCCAGCAGCCTTGGGGGAGATGGCTACACCTTC. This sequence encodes CASSLGGDGYTF.

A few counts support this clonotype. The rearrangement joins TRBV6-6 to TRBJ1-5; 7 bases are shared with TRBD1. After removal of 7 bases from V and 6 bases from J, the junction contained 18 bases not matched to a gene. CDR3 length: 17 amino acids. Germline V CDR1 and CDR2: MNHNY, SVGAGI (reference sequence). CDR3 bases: TGTGCCAGCACTTCCGTCACTGGGCAGGGGGGAAGTCAGCCCCAGCATTTT. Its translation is CASTSVTGQGGSQPQHF.

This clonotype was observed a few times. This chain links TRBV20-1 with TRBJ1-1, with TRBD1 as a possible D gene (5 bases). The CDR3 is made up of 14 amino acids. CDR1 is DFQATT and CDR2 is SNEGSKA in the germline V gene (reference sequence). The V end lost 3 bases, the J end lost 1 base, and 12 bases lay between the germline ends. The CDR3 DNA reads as TGCAGTGCTAGTAGCGGGGGTGGGAACACTGAAGCTTTCTTT. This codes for CSASSGGGNTEAFF.

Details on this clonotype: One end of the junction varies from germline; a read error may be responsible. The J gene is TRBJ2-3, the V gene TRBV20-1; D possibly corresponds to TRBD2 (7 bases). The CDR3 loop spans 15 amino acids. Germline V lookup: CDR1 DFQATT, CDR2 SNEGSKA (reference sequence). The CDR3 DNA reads TGCTGTGCTAGAGATCGAGGGGGAGGGAGAGATACGCAGTATTTT. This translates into CCARDRGGGRDTQYF.

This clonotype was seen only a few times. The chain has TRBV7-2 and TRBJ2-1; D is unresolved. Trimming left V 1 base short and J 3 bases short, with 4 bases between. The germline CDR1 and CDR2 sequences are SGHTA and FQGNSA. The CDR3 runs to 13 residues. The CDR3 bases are TGTGCCAGCAGCTTAGACATCTACAATGAGCAGTTCTTC. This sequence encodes CASSLDIYNEQFF.

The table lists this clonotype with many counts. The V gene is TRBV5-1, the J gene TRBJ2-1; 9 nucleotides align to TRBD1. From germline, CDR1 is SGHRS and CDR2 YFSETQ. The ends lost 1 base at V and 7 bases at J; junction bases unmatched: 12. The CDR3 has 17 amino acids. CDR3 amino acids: CASSLTGGQHGGNEQFF. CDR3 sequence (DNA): TGCGCCAGCAGCTTGACAGGGGGCCAACACGGTGGAAATGAGCAGTTCTTC.

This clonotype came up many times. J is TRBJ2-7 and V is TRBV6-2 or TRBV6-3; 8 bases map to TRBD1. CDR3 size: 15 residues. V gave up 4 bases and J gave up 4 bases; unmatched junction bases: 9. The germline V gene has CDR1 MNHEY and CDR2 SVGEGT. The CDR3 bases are TGTGCCAGCAGTTTTATCGGCGGACAGGGATACGAGCAGTACTTC. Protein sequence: CASSFIGGQGYEQYF.

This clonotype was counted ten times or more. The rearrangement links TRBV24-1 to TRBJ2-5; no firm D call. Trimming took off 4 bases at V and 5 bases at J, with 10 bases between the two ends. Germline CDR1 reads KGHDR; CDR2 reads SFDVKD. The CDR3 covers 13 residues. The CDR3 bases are TGTGCCACCAGTGAGGCTGGATTGGAGACCCAGTACTTC. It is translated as CATSEAGLETQYF.

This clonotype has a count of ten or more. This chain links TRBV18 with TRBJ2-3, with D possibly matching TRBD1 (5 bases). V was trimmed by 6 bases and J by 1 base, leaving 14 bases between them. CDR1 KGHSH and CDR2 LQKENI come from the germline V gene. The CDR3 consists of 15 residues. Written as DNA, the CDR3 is TGTGCCAGCTCTCGGACAATCGGAGGCACAGATACGCAGTATTTT. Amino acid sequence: CASSRTIGGTDTQYF.

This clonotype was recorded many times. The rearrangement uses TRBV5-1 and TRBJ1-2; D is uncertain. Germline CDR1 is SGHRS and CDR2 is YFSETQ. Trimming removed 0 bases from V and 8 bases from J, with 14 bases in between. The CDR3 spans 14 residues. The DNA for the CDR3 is TGCGCCAGCAGCTTGGCCGCGGCCGCGGGAGGCTACACCTTC. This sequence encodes CASSLAAAAGGYTF. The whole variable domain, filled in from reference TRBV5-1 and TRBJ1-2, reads KAGVTQTPRYLIKTRGQQVTLSCSPISGHRSVSWYQQTPGQGLQFLFEYFSETQRNKGNFPGRFSGRQFSNSRSEMNVSTLELGDSALYLCASSLAAAAGGYTFGSGTRLTVV.

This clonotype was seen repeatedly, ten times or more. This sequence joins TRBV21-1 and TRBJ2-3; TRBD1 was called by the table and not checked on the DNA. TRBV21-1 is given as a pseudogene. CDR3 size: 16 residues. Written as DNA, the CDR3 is TGTGCCAGCAGCACCAACAGGTCTGAAATCACAGATACGCAGTATTTT. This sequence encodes CASSTNRSEITDTQYF.

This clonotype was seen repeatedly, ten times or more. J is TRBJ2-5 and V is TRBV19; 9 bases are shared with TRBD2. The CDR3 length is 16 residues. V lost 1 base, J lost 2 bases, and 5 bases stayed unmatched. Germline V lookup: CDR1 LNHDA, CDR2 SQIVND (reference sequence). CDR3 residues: CASSIASSGGQETQYF. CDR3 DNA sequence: TGTGCCAGTAGTATAGCGAGTAGCGGGGGACAAGAGACCCAGTACTTC.

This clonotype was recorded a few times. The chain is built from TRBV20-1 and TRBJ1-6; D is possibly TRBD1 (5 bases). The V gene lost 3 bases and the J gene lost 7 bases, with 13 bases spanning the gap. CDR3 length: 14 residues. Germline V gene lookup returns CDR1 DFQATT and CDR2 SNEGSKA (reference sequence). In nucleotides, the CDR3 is TGCAGTGCTAGGGATCCCCGGGGGAATTCACCCCTCCACTTT. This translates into CSARDPRGNSPLHF.

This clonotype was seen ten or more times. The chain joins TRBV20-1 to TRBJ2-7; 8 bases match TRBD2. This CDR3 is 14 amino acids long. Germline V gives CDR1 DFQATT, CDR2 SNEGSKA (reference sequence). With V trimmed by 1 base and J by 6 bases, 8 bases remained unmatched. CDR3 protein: CSARAGGPSSEQYF. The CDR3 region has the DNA TGCAGTGCTAGAGCGGGAGGGCCCTCGAGCGAGCAGTACTTC.